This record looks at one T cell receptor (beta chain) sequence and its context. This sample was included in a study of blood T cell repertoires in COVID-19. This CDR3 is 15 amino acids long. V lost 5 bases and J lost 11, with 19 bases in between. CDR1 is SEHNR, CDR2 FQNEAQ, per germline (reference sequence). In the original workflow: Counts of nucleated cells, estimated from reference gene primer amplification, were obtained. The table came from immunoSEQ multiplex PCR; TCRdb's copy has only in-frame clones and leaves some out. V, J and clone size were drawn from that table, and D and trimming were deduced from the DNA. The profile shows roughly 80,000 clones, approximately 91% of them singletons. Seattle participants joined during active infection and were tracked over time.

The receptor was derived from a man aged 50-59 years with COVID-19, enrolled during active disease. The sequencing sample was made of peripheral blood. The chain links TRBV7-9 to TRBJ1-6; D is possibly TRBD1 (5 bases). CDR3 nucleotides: TGTGCCAGCAGCCCACGGACGGACACGGGGGCACCCCTCCACTTT. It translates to CASSPRTDTGAPLHF.